This TCR beta chain was recorded in a study of CD8 T cells in ankylosing spondylitis. This clonotype appeared a few times. Its matching antigen is unknown. Each CDR3 protein is one row after TCRdb ran MiXCR on the 5' RACE reads. In the table there are more than 600,000 distinct CDR3 sequences, under 20% of which are singletons. Germline V lookup: CDR1 MNHEY, CDR2 SVGAGI. The CDR3 is made up of 14 amino acids. V dropped 2 bases and J dropped 0 bases, with 8 bases sitting between them. Study results and caveats: Researchers reportedly found disease-linked clones significantly enriched in matched ankylosing spondylitis synovial fluid. A motif of seven or eight highly homologous TCR beta variants was seen as apparently characteristic of ankylosing spondylitis blood. A subset of motif variants has previously been described in the synovial fluid and blood of reactive arthritis. Clones that were linked to disease were CD8+ and were relatively rare in peripheral blood.

The sequencing input was blood, either unsorted or a sorted T cell fraction (not recorded which). The chain joins TRBV6-5 to TRBJ2-7, with D possibly matching TRBD1 (5 bases). The source is a male donor with ankylosing spondylitis. CDR3 coding DNA: TGTGCCAGCAGTTACCCAGGGATCTCCTACGAGCAGTACTTC. Its protein is CASSYPGISYEQYF.